Given below is one T cell receptor (beta chain) in context. What it binds is unknown. The data belong to a study of Ad26.COV2.S vaccination and SARS-CoV-2 variants. Study context: Once, or twice with 56 days between doses, Ad26.COV2.S was given intramuscularly.

Regarding treatment: around 19 received Ad26.COV2.S at low or high dose, single or two shots; 5 received placebo; per-sample allocation not given. Vaccine and placebo recipients were sampled on day 63 after the first injection. Study results and caveats: Marked by substantial breadth, spike-specific CD8+ and CD4+ T cell responses were reportedly seen after vaccination.

TCRdb's table, derived via immunoSEQ multiplex PCR, lists solely in-frame clones and lacks some. In the table there are 240,000 or so clones, 88% of which are singletons. Germline V gives CDR1 LGHNA, CDR2 YSLEER. The CDR3 has 13 residues. The germline V and J ends were trimmed by 1 base and 4 bases, with 7 bases remaining between them. This specimen was peripheral blood, taken in a trial of Ad26.COV2.S vaccine versus placebo. The V and J genes are TRBV4-3 and TRBJ1-2; D is uncertain. The sequence came from a person between 18 and 60 years old who received the Ad26.COV2.S COVID-19 vaccine or a placebo. This chain's CDR3 is CASSQAVTYGYTF. For the CDR3, the DNA is TGCGCCAGCAGCCAAGCTGTAACCTATGGCTACACCTTC.